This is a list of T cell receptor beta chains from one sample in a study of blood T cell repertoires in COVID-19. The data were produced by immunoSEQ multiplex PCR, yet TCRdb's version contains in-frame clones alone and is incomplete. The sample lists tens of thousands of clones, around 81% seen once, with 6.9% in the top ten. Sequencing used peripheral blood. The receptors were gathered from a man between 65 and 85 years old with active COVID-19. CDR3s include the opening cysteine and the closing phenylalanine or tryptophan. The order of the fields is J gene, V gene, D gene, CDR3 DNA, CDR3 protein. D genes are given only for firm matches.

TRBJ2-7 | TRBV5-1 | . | TGCGCCAGCAGCTTGGGCGGGCACGAGCAGTACTTC | CASSLGGHEQYF
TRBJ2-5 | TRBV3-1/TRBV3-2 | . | TGTGCCAGCAGCCAAGATAGATGGAGGTCCCAGTACTTC | CASSQDRWRSQYF
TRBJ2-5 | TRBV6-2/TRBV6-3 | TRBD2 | TGTGCCAGCAGTCGGGGGGGGAACGTTGAAGAGACCCAGTACTTC | CASSRGGNVEETQYF
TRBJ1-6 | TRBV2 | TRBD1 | TGTGCCAGCAAGTCCCGGGACAGCAATTCACCCCTCCACTTT | CASKSRDSNSPLHF
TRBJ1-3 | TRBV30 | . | TGTGCCTGGAGATTACAAACCTCTGGAAACACCATATATTTT | CAWRLQTSGNTIYF
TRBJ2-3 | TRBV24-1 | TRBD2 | TGTGCCACCAGTGATTTTCGCGGGGGTAGCACAGATACGCAGTATTTT | CATSDFRGGSTDTQYF
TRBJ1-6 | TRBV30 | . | TGTGCCTGGAAGCGATATTCTGATAATTCACCCCTCCACTTT | CAWKRYSDNSPLHF
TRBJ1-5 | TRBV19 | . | TGTGCCAGTAGTATTGGACAGATTCATAGCAATCAGCCCCAGCATTTT | CASSIGQIHSNQPQHF
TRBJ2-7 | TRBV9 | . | TGTGCCAGCAGCGAAGGGGGAAGGGGCGAGCAGTACTTC | CASSEGGRGEQYF
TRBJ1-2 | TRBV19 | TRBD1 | TGTGCCAGTCGCCTCCAGGGGGACCCTATAAGCTACACCTTC | CASRLQGDPISYTF
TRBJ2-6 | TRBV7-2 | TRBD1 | TGTGCCAGCAGCTTAGCGCTACTTACAGGGGGCCCATCTTCTGCTGGGGCCAACGTCCTGACTTTC | CASSLALLTGGPSSAGANVLTF
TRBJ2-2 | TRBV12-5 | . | TGTGCTAGTGGTTTTTCCCCCGCAGGCGCAAACACCGGGGAGCTGTTTTTT | CASGFSPAGANTGELFF
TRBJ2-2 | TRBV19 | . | TGTGCCAGTAGTGCGGGGATCGCGAACACCGGGGAGCTGTTTTTT | CASSAGIANTGELFF
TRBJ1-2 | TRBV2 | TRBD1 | TGTGCCAGCAGTGAAGGATCGGCAGGGGGAGAATATGGCTACACCTTC | CASSEGSAGGEYGYTF
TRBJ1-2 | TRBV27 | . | TGTGCCAGCAGTCGGGGGGATGGCTACACCTTC | CASSRGDGYTF
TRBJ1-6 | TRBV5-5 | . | TGTGCCAGCAGCTTGGCACGGCCCGCGCCACCGGGGGGGAATTCACCCCTCCACTTT | CASSLARPAPPGGNSPLHF
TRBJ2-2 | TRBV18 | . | TGTGCCAGCTCACCACCAGGGAGGAGTACCGGGGAGCTGTTTTTT | CASSPPGRSTGELFF
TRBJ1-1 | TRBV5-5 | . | TGTGCCAGCAGTTGGGGGGGACAGAACACTGAAGCTTTCTTT | CASSWGGQNTEAFF
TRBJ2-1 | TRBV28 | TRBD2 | TGTGCCAGCAGGATTCCGGGGGGGCCTCACAATGAGCAGTTCTTC | CASRIPGGPHNEQFF
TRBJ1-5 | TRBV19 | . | TGTGCCAGTAGTATAGCCCCTCTAGGCAATCAGCCCCAGCATTTT | CASSIAPLGNQPQHF